The clone carrying this T cell receptor beta chain was seen a handful of times. The antigen remains undetermined. The TCR beta library used iRepertoire HTBI primers with Arm-PCR amplification of CDR3. TCRdb processed the multiplex PCR reads anew with MiXCR; each CDR3 protein has one entry. The sample has approximately 440,000 distinct CDR3 sequences, around 16% seen once. These data are taken from a study of regulatory T cells in long-lasting Graves disease. Study conclusions and caveats: Clonotypes that were public and shared totalled 2,500 to 3,500 in persistent patients versus roughly 1,000 in new patients.

Indicated time point: newly diagnosed GD, antithyroid drugs for less than 3 months. TCR sequences were obtained from RNA taken from PBMCs. Graves' disease diagnosis relied on American Thyroid Association guidelines. An endocrinology department located in Xi'an, China, was where the patients came from. Germline loops: CDR1 KGHDR, CDR2 SFDVKD. V lost 1 base and J lost 7, with 10 bases in between. This CDR3 has 14 residues. These same data were also listed under a study on T cells in Graves' hyperthyroidism and ophthalmopathy. From that second work: The TCR CDR3 was amplified in a first-round RT-PCR using the HTBI primer set.

Sequenced here: peripheral blood mononuclear cells (PBMCs), sampled at new diagnosis, from a patient treated with antithyroid drugs. The gene calls are TRBV24-1 and TRBJ2-1; D not certain. This receptor was obtained from a man aged 35 to 55 with Graves disease. The CDR3 region is CATSDLGVGNEQFF. The CDR3, as DNA: TGTGCCACCAGTGATTTAGGTGTGGGTAATGAGCAGTTCTTC.